This T cell receptor beta chain was recovered during a study of T cell changes during pregnancy in multiple sclerosis. The CDR3 sequence is 13 residues long. V was clipped by 3 bases and J by 3 bases, with 8 bases between them. Germline V CDR1 and CDR2: SGHNT, YENEEA. TCRdb's table, derived via immunoSEQ multiplex PCR, lists solely in-frame clones and lacks some. Here the sample spans more than 95,000 clones, 92% being singletons. This TCR was recovered from a female donor with multiple sclerosis, enrolled in a pregnancy study. The sequenced sample was peripheral blood, obtained after pregnancy. V usage is TRBV11-3 and J usage is TRBJ1-1; D gene uncertain. DNA for the CDR3: TGTGCCAGCAGCTTTAACAGAGACACTGAAGCTTTCTTT. It is translated as CASSFNRDTEAFF. The full variable domain, with the rest looked up from reference TRBV11-3 and TRBJ1-1, is EAGVVQSPRYKIIEKKQPVAFWCNPISGHNTLYWYLQNLGQGPELLIRYENEEAVDDSQLPKDRFSAERLKGVDSTLKIQPAELGDSAVYLCASSFNRDTEAFFGQGTRLTVV.